One sample yielded the 23 T cell receptor beta chains listed below, sequenced in a study of graft-versus-host responses after intestinal transplantation. TCRdb keeps only in-frame clones here, not all; method: immunoSEQ multiplex PCR. The sample carries around 20,000 clones, about a third recorded once. Plating of 200,000 CFSE-labeled responder cells was done together with 200,000 irradiated, violet-dye-labeled stimulator cells. Sample: alloreactive CD8+ T cells from a mixed lymphocyte reaction culture, taken before intestinal transplant. Subset: CFSE-low proliferating T cells sorted from roughly six-day pre-transplant mixed lymphocyte reaction (GvH or HvG direction). The origin of the receptors is a human patient who received an intestinal transplant.

The chain has TRBV4-1 and TRBJ2-7; D is tentatively TRBD1 or TRBD2 (5 bases each). Germline loops: CDR1 MGHRA, CDR2 YSYEKL. This CDR3 has 13 amino acids. V was shortened by 1 base and J by 3 bases, with 7 bases between the two germline ends. Here the CDR3 DNA reads TGCGCCAGCAGCCAAGGGGACGGCTACGAGCAGTACTTC. Protein product: CASSQGDGYEQYF.

This clone has only a few counts. The rearrangement joins TRBV10-3 to TRBJ2-3; either TRBD1 or TRBD2 may supply D (5 bases each). The CDR3 is 14 amino acids. CDR1 ENHRY and CDR2 SYGVKD come from the germline V gene. V lost 0 bases and J lost 1, with 5 bases in between. The CDR3 DNA reads TGTGCCATCAGTGAGTCGGGGGGCACAGATACGCAGTATTTT. Translation: CAISESGGTDTQYF.

The J gene is TRBJ2-7, the V gene TRBV7-6; D unresolved. From germline, CDR1 is SGHVS and CDR2 FNYEAQ. With 2 bases removed from V and 2 bases from J, the gap between germline ends came to 10 bases. The CDR3 is 14 amino acids. CDR3 bases: TGTGCCAGCAGCTTATCGGATGGACCCTACGAGCAGTACTTC. It translates to CASSLSDGPYEQYF.

The rearrangement uses TRBV29-1 and TRBJ1-1; TRBD1 aligns across 7 bases. The V segment lost 5 bases and the J segment 4 bases; nucleotides outside the gene matches: 7. This CDR3 comprises 13 residues. Germline V gene lookup returns CDR1 SQVTM and CDR2 ANQGSEA. The CDR3 loop is CSVPTGSGTEAFF. CDR3 nucleotide sequence: TGCAGCGTTCCGACAGGGTCGGGCACTGAAGCTTTCTTT.

The chain carries TRBV2 and TRBJ1-1, with D possibly being TRBD1 (6 bases). CDR1 SNHLY and CDR2 FYNNEI come from the germline V gene. V lost 10 bases and J lost 2, with 14 bases in between. This CDR3 comprises 13 residues. The CDR3 spells CATFGTSNTEAFF. CDR3 DNA sequence: TGTGCCACCTTCGGGACAAGCAACACTGAAGCTTTCTTT. The full variable domain, its missing parts supplied by reference TRBV2 and TRBJ1-1, is EPEVTQTPSHQVTQMGQEVILRCVPISNHLYFYWYRQILGQKVEFLVSFYNNEISEKSEIFDDQFSVERPDGSNFTLKIRSTKLEDSAMYFCATFGTSNTEAFFGQGTRLTVV.

This clone is medium-sized in the sample. The chain links TRBV10-3 to TRBJ2-2, with 9 bases fitting TRBD2. Per germline, CDR1 ENHRY and CDR2 SYGVKD. The V and J ends lost 2 bases and 5 bases, in that order; junction bases with no gene match: 24. This CDR3 contains 22 residues. The CDR3 region has the DNA TGTGCCATCAGTGAGGGTCGGACTAGCGAGATGACAATAAGGGGGCCAACCGGGGAGCTGTTTTTT. Translation: CAISEGRTSEMTIRGPTGELFF.

This clone is medium-sized in the sample. The chain has TRBV7-9 and TRBJ2-7; D unresolved. The CDR3 has 15 residues. In germline, CDR1 is SEHNR, CDR2 FQNEAQ (reference sequence). V shed 5 bases and J shed 3 bases, with 17 bases lying between them. CDR3 residues: CASSPPVTLFYEQYF. The CDR3 DNA reads as TGTGCCAGCAGCCCTCCCGTGACCCTCTTCTACGAGCAGTACTTC.

This chain uses TRBV13 with TRBJ1-1; TRBD1 aligns across 9 bases. V shed 4 bases and J 3 bases; nucleotides not matched to a gene: 3. CDR3 length: 14 residues. CDR1 and CDR2 from the germline V gene are PRHDT and FYEKMQ (reference sequence). CDR3 protein: CASSSTGGYTEAFF. For the CDR3, the DNA is TGTGCCAGCAGCTCGACAGGGGGTTACACTGAAGCTTTCTTT.

The sample holds a few counts of this clone. V and J are TRBV6-5 and TRBJ1-1; perhaps TRBD1 as D (5 bases). This CDR3 has 13 amino acids. V lost 0 bases and J lost 7, with 9 bases in between. Germline V gene lookup returns CDR1 MNHEY and CDR2 SVGAGI. As DNA, the CDR3 is TGTGCCAGCAGTTACTCCACGGACAATGAAGCTTTCTTT. This sequence encodes CASSYSTDNEAFF.

The V and J genes are TRBV30 and TRBJ2-7, with a weak D call TRBD1 (6 bases). The germline V gene encodes CDR1 GTSNPN and CDR2 SVGIG (reference sequence). There are 13 residues in the CDR3. V lost 0 bases to trimming and J lost 4 bases, with 10 bases between them. CDR3 in amino acids: CAWSVVGGYEQYF. The CDR3 DNA sequence: TGTGCCTGGAGTGTAGTAGGGGGATACGAGCAGTACTTC.

The chain recombines TRBV5-6 with TRBJ2-1; the match to TRBD2 covers 8 bases. V shed 0 bases, J shed 8 bases, and the junction held 10 bases outside the gene matches. CDR3 length equals 16 residues. Looked up from germline, CDR1 is SGHDT and CDR2 is YYEEEE. Written as DNA, the CDR3 is TGTGCCAGCAGCTTGGCGGGAGGGCCTAGTGGCGATGAGCAGTTCTTC. Protein sequence: CASSLAGGPSGDEQFF.

The rearrangement links TRBV4-2 to TRBJ1-2, with 8 positions matching TRBD1. The V segment lost 5 bases and the J segment 4 bases; nucleotides outside the gene matches: 6. The CDR3 is made up of 14 amino acids. Germline CDR1 LGHNA, CDR2 YNFKEQ. DNA of the CDR3: TGTGCCAGCAGCTCGACAGGGGTCCCCTATGGCTACACCTTC. Residues: CASSSTGVPYGYTF.

As DNA, the CDR3 is TGTGCCAGCAGCTTGGATCTAGCGGGAGACGAGCAGTACTTC. It translates to CASSLDLAGDEQYF. The V call is TRBV5-4, the J call TRBJ2-7, with 10 nucleotides matching TRBD2. The germline V gene encodes CDR1 SGHNT and CDR2 YYREEE (reference sequence). Unmatched junction bases numbered 2, after V lost 0 bases and J lost 5 bases. The CDR3 is 14 residues long.

This clone was seen more than once but under ten times. Mismatch with germline at one junction end may stem from a read error. The sample has other DNA sequences that encode this CDR3 too. The CDR3 protein is CASSQEFGGNEKLFF. The CDR3 DNA follows: TGTGCCAGCAGCCAAGAATTCGGCGGGAATGAAAAACTGTTTTTT. This rearrangement joins TRBV4-1 to TRBJ1-4; D is uncertain. The CDR3 runs 15 residues. The germline gives CDR1 MGHRA, CDR2 YSYEKL.

The V and J genes are TRBV11-2 and TRBJ2-4; TRBD1 matches 9 bases. The V gene end was trimmed by 6 bases and the J gene end by 6 bases; junction bases not matched to a gene: 12. The V gene's germline CDR1 is SGHAT and CDR2 FQNNGV. The CDR3 has 16 amino acids. As DNA, the CDR3 is TGTGCCAGCAGTAGGACCCGGGACAGGGCGGGAAACATTCAGTACTTC. It codes for CASSRTRDRAGNIQYF.

There are a few counts of this clone. The genes are TRBV6-1 and TRBJ2-7; D is undetermined. Trimming left V 8 bases short and J 7 bases short, with 18 bases between. Germline CDR1 and CDR2: MNHNS and SASEGT. This CDR3 has 13 amino acids. The chain's CDR3 is CASGFRPTEEQYF. Written as DNA, the CDR3 is TGTGCCAGCGGATTTAGACCTACGGAAGAGCAGTACTTC.

The chain has TRBV5-1 and TRBJ2-7; TRBD2 might be the D (5 bases). The CDR3 loop spans 13 amino acids. Germline V gene sequence: CDR1 SGHRS, CDR2 YFSETQ. Trimming took 5 bases from V and 4 from J, leaving 13 bases between them. The CDR3 reads CASRNLGAYEQYF. DNA for the CDR3: TGCGCCAGCAGAAACCTGGGAGCTTACGAGCAGTACTTC.

This clone was detected a few times. The chain links TRBV4-1 to TRBJ2-5; 13 nucleotides agree with TRBD2. CDR1 is MGHRA, CDR2 YSYEKL, per germline. J lost 3 bases, V lost 4 bases, and 5 bases had no gene match. The CDR3 length is 16 residues. The CDR3 bases are TGCGCCAGCAGCCCCTTCGGACTAGCGGGAGAAGAGACCCAGTACTTC. This codes for CASSPFGLAGEETQYF.

This clone appeared once. This chain uses TRBV1 with TRBJ1-1; the D segment call TRBD1 is taken from the table without a DNA check. TRBV1 is tagged as a pseudogene. The CDR3 loop spans 14 amino acids. The CDR3 protein is CTSSRDSPFGEAFF. In nucleotides, the CDR3 is TGCACCAGCTCAAGGGACAGCCCCTTTGGTGAAGCTTTCTTT.

The CDR3, as DNA: TGTGCCAGCAGCTTGCGTCCGGACTACACCGGGGAGCTGTTTTTT. It yields the protein CASSLRPDYTGELFF. The chain carries TRBV11-3 and TRBJ2-2; tentative D call: TRBD2 (5 bases). This CDR3 comprises 15 residues. CDR1 and CDR2 (germline): SGHNT, YENEEA. Deletions cut 3 bases from V and 3 bases from J, with 11 bases between.

There are a few counts of this clone. The rearrangement uses TRBV6-5 and TRBJ2-5; weak D call: TRBD1 (5 bases). The CDR3 is 13 residues long. V lost 7 bases to trimming and J lost 5 bases, with 14 bases between them. Germline CDR1 reads MNHEY; CDR2 reads SVGAGI. The CDR3 DNA reads TGTGCCAGCACTAAAGGGGTTAGCGAGACCCAGTACTTC. The encoded protein is CASTKGVSETQYF.

This chain joins TRBV28 and TRBJ2-2, with 9 bases matching TRBD1. The CDR3 length is 15 residues. J lost 5 bases, V lost 2 bases, and 3 bases had no gene match. Germline-derived CDR1 and CDR2 are MDHEN and SYDVKM. CDR3 in amino acids: CASSLGTGWTGELFF. CDR3 sequence (DNA): TGTGCCAGCAGTTTAGGGACAGGGTGGACCGGGGAGCTGTTTTTT.

A few counts support this clone. The chain uses TRBV4-2 and TRBJ2-7; 8 bases match TRBD1. Germline assignment: CDR1 LGHNA and CDR2 YNFKEQ. The CDR3 loop spans 14 amino acids. V lost 3 bases to trimming and J lost 1 base; unmatched junction nucleotides: 2. CDR3 nucleotides: TGTGCCAGCAGCCACGGGACAGGATCCTACGAGCAGTACTTC. Its protein product is CASSHGTGSYEQYF.